The next 3 T cell receptor beta chains were all read from a single sample in a study of identifying expanded T cells in peripheral blood. TCRdb keeps only in-frame clones here, not all; method: immunoSEQ multiplex PCR. The data show some 90,000 clones, about 88% seen once. Sequenced material: blood. These receptors originate from a person aged 18 to 69 in good health.

This chain links TRBV5-1 with TRBJ2-3, with D possibly matching TRBD1 (5 bases). V shed 2 bases and J shed 1 base, with 8 bases lying between them. The CDR3 sequence is 14 residues long. The germline CDR1 and CDR2 sequences are SGHRS and YFSETQ. The CDR3 DNA is TGCGCCAGCAGCTTTTCCAGGGGCACAGATACGCAGTATTTT. Encoded protein: CASSFSRGTDTQYF.

On this clone: A read error may produce the germline difference seen at one junction end. The rearrangement joins TRBV9 to TRBJ1-6; D not resolved. Germline lookup yields CDR1 SGDLS and CDR2 YYNGEE. This CDR3 spans 15 amino acids. The CDR3 region is CASTVGRGANSPLHF. The CDR3 nucleotides read TGTGCCAGCACCGTAGGACGAGGCGCAAATTCACCCCTCCACTTT. The full variable domain, completed using reference TRBV9 and TRBJ1-6, is DSGVTQTPKHLITATGQRVTLRCSPRSGDLSVYWYQQSLDQGLQFLIQYYNGEERAKGNILERFSAQQFPDLHSELNLSSLELGDSALYFCASTVGRGANSPLHFGNGTRLTVT.

The gene calls are TRBV5-6 and TRBJ1-2; D is undetermined. The V and J ends lost 2 bases and 8 bases respectively, with 13 bases between them. Germline CDR1 is SGHDT and CDR2 is YYEEEE. CDR3 length: 13 amino acids. In DNA form, the CDR3 reads TGTGCCAGCAGCTTACCCGGGTGGGCCGGCTACACCTTC. This encodes CASSLPGWAGYTF.